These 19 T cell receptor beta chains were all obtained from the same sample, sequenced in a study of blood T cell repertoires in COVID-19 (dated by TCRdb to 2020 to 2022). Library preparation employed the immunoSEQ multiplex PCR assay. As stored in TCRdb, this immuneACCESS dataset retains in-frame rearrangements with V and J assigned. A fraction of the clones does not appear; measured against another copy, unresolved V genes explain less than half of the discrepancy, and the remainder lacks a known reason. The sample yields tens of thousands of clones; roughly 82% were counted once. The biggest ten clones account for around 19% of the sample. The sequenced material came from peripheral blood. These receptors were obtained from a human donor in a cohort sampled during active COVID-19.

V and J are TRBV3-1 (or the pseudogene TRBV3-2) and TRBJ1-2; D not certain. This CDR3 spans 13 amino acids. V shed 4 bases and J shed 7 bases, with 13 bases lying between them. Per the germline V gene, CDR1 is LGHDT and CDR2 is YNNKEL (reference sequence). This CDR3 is CASSLTFSGGYTF. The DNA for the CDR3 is TGTGCCAGCAGCCTAACCTTCAGTGGTGGCTACACCTTC.

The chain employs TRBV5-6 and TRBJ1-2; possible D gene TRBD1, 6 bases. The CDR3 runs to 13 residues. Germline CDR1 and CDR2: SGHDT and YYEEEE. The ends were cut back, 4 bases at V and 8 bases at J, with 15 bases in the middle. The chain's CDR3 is CASSAYRVGGYTF. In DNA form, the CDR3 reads TGTGCCAGCAGCGCGTACAGGGTAGGGGGCTACACCTTC.

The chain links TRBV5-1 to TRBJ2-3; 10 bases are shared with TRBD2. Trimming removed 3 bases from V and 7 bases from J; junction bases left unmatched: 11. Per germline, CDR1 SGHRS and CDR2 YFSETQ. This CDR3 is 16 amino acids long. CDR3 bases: TGCGCCAGCAGCTCCCAAAGCGGGGGGGTCTATAATACGCAGTATTTT. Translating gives CASSSQSGGVYNTQYF.

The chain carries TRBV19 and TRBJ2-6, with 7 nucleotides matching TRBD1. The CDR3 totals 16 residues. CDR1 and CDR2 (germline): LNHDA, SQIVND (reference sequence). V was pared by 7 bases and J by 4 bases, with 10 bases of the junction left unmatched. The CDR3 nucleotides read TGTGCCAGTATAAAGGGCAGGGGGTCCGGGGCCAACGTCCTGACTTTC. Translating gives CASIKGRGSGANVLTF.

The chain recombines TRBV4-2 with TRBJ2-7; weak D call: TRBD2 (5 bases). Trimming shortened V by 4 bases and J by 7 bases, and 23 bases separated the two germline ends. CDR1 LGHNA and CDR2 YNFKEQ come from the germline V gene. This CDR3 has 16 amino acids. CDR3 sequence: CASSPSAHSTTGEQYF. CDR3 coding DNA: TGTGCCAGCAGCCCCTCCGCGCACAGTACTACGGGGGAGCAGTACTTC.

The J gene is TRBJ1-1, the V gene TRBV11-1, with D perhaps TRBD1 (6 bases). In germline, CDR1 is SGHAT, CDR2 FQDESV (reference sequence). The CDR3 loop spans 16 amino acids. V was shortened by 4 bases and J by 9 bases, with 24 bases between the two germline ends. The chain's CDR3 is CASSYRDNYFSRKAFF. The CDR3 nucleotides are TGTGCCAGCAGCTACCGGGACAACTATTTTTCGAGAAAAGCTTTCTTT.

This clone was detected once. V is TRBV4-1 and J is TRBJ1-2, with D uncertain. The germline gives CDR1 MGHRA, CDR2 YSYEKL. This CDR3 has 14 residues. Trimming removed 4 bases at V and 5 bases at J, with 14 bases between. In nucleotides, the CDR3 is TGCGCCAGCAGCCGTACACCACTGGAGTATGGCTACACCTTC. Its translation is CASSRTPLEYGYTF.

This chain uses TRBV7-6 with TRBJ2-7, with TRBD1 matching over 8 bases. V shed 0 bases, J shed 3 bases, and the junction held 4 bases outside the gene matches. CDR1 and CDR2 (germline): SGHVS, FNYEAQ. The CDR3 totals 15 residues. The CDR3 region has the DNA TGTGCCAGCAGCTTAGCACCGGGACAGGACTACGAGCAGTACTTC. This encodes CASSLAPGQDYEQYF.

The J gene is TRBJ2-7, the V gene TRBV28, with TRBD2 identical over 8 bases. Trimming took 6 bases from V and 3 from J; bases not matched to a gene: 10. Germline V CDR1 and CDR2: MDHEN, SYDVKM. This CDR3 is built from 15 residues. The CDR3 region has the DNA TGTGCCAGCAGCCTACCGGGACTAGAGAGCTACGAGCAGTACTTC. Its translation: CASSLPGLESYEQYF.

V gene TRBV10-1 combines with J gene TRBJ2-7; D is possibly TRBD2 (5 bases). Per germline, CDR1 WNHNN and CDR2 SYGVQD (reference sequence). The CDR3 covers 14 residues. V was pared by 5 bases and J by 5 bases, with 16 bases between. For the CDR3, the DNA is TGCGCCAGCAGTCCGAACGCGGAGGCGAACGAGCAGTACTTC. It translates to CASSPNAEANEQYF.

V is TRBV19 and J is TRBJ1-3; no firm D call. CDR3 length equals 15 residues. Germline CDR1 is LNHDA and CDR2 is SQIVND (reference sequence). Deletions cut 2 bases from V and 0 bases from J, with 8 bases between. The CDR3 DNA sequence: TGTGCCAGTAGTATAATTAACACCTCTGGAAACACCATATATTTT. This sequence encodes CASSIINTSGNTIYF.

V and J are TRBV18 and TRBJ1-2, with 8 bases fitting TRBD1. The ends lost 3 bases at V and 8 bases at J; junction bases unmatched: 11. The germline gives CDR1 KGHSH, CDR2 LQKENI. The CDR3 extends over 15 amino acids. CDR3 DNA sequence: TGTGCCAGCTCACCCGAGACCAGGGGGCTATTCGGCTACACCTTC. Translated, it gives CASSPETRGLFGYTF.

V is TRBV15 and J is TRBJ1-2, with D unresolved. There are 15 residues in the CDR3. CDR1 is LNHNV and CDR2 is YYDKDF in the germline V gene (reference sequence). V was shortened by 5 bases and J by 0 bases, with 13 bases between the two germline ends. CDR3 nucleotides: TGTGCCACCAGCGTTCCGGGTGCGGCTAACTATGGCTACACCTTC. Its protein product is CATSVPGAANYGYTF.

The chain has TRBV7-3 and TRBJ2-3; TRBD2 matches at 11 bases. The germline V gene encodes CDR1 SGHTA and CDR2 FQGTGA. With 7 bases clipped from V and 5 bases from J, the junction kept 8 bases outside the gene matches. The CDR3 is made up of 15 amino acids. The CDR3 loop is CASNSGGAVEDTQYF. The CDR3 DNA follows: TGTGCCAGCAATAGCGGGGGGGCCGTAGAAGATACGCAGTATTTT.

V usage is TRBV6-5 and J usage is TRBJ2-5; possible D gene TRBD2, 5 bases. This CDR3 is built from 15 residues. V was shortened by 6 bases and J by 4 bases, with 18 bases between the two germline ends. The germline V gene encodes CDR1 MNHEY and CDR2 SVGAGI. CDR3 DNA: TGTGCCAGCAGAAGGGTGGCAGGAGGCCCAGAGACCCAGTACTTC. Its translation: CASRRVAGGPETQYF.

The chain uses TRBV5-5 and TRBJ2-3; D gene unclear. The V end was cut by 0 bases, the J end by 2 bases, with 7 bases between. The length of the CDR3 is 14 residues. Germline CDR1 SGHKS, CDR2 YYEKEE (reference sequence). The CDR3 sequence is CASSLGSYTDTQYF. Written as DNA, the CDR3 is TGTGCCAGCAGCTTGGGGTCCTACACAGATACGCAGTATTTT.

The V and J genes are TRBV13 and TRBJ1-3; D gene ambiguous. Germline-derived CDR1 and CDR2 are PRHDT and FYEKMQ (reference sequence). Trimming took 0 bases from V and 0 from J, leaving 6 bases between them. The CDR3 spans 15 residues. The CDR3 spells CASSLGDYSGNTIYF. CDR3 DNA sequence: TGTGCCAGCAGCTTAGGTGACTACTCTGGAAACACCATATATTTT.

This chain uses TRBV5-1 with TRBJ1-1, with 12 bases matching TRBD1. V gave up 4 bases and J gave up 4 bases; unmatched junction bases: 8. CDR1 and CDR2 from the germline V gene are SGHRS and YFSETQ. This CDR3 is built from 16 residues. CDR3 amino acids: CASSQGQGAIGTEAFF. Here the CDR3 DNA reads TGCGCCAGCAGCCAGGGACAGGGGGCTATAGGCACTGAAGCTTTCTTT.

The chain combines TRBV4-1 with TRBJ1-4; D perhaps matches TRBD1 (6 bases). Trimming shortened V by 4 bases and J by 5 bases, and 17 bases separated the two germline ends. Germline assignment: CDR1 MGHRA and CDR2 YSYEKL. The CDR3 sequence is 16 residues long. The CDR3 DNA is TGCGCCAGCAGCCCTTTTCACAGGCAGGGGAATGAAAAACTGTTTTTT. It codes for CASSPFHRQGNEKLFF.